Following are 8 T cell receptor beta chains from one sample sequenced in a study of glioma-infiltrating T cells. Amplification of TCR alpha and beta CDR3 regions from RNA used iRepertoire nested multiplex PCR. TCRdb re-called the multiplex PCR reads through MiXCR, storing one row per CDR3 protein. The sample yields about 140,000 distinct CDR3 sequences, roughly two fifths seen once. Sequencing used glioma tissue, nonneoplastic brain tissue, or PBMCs (not recorded which). The receptors here all came from a human donor with low-grade glioma or glioblastoma, undergoing nonglioma brain surgery, or in good health (not recorded which).

This chain joins TRBV11-2 and TRBJ1-2; D may be TRBD1 (5 bases). The V end lost 4 bases, the J end lost 4 bases, and 10 bases lay between the germline ends. Germline V gives CDR1 SGHAT, CDR2 FQNNGV. CDR3 length: 13 amino acids. As DNA, the CDR3 is TGTGCCAGCAGCTCCGACAGTTCCTATGGCTACACCTTC. This translates into CASSSDSSYGYTF.

This clonotype appeared a single time. V usage is TRBV7-2 and J usage is TRBJ1-3; no definite D call. In germline, CDR1 is SGHTA, CDR2 FQGNSA. Trimming removed 5 bases from V and 4 bases from J, with 24 bases in between. CDR3 size: 18 residues. The CDR3 region has the DNA TGTGCCAGCAGCCCCACCCGATTGACTTGGTCGGGGGGAAACACCATATATTTT. Its translation: CASSPTRLTWSGGNTIYF.

The J gene is TRBJ2-1, the V gene TRBV11-1; 9 bases align to TRBD1. The CDR3 has 18 amino acids. V lost 1 base to trimming and J lost 4 bases; unmatched junction nucleotides: 11. The germline gives CDR1 SGHAT, CDR2 FQDESV (reference sequence). CDR3 in amino acids: CASSLGPPGTGRYNEQFF. CDR3 DNA sequence: TGTGCCAGCAGCTTAGGGCCCCCAGGGACAGGGAGATACAATGAGCAGTTCTTC.

Only a few counts were recorded for this clonotype. CDR3: CASKESSQPQHF. In nucleotides, the CDR3 is TGTGCCAGCAAGGAATCTAGTCAGCCCCAGCATTTT. The gene calls are TRBV6-1 and TRBJ1-5, with D unclear. V lost 7 bases and J lost 6, with 10 bases in between. This CDR3 contains 12 residues. The germline V gene encodes CDR1 MNHNS and CDR2 SASEGT.

This clonotype was seen only a few times. The V gene is TRBV7-6, the J gene TRBJ2-1; 12 bases are a match to TRBD2. Germline CDR1 and CDR2: SGHVS and FNYEAQ. This CDR3 region has 15 residues. V gave up 4 bases and J gave up 9 bases; unmatched junction bases: 7. DNA for the CDR3: TGTGCCAGCAGCTCAACTAGCGGGGGGTTAGGTGAGCAGTTCTTC. It is translated as CASSSTSGGLGEQFF.

This clonotype was detected many times. The J gene is TRBJ2-7, the V gene TRBV25-1; the match to TRBD2 covers 7 bases. The CDR3 is 15 amino acids. V shed 3 bases and J 2 bases; nucleotides not matched to a gene: 7. Germline CDR1 MGHDK, CDR2 SYGVNS. As DNA, the CDR3 is TGTGCCAGCAGTGAGGGAGGGGTAGAAGCCTACGAGCAGTACTTC. Protein product: CASSEGGVEAYEQYF.

The rearrangement uses TRBV6-1 and TRBJ2-1, with 14 bases fitting TRBD2. Germline assignment: CDR1 MNHNS and CDR2 SASEGT. The V gene end was trimmed by 6 bases and the J gene end by 5 bases; junction bases not matched to a gene: 9. This CDR3 is built from 17 residues. The CDR3 reads CASRPRTSGRSDNEQFF. In DNA form, the CDR3 reads TGTGCCAGCAGACCGAGGACTAGCGGGAGGTCTGACAATGAGCAGTTCTTC.

The rearrangement joins TRBV4-1 to TRBJ2-7; TRBD2 aligns across 10 bases. CDR1 is MGHRA, CDR2 YSYEKL, per germline. CDR3 length: 15 amino acids. J gave up 8 bases and V 0 bases, and 7 bases lay outside the gene matches. CDR3 nucleotides: TGCGCCAGCAGCCAAGAGGCTAGCGGGAGCAGGCAGCAGTACTTC. Its protein product is CASSQEASGSRQQYF.